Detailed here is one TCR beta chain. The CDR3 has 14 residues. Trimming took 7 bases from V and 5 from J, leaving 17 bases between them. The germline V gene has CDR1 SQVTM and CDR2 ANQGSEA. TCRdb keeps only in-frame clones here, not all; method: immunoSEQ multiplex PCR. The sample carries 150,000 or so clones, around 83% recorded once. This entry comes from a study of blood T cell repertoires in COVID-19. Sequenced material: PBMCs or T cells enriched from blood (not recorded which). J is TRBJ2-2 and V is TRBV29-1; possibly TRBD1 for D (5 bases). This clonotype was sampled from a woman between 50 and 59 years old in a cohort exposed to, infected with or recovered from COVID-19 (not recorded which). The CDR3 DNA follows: TGCAGCGCCGGTTCAGGGTACCTAACCGGGGAGCTGTTTTTT. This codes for CSAGSGYLTGELFF.